The rows below give T cell receptor beta chains drawn from one sample of a study of Graves' ophthalmopathy and Graves' hyperthyroidism. TCRdb processed the multiplex PCR reads anew with MiXCR; each CDR3 protein has one entry. The sample holds over a million distinct CDR3 sequences; about 35% are singletons and the top ten take approximately 10%. The sequenced sample consisted of peripheral blood or thyroid tissue (not recorded which). Every receptor here comes from an adult man with Graves' hyperthyroidism. Each CDR3 is given with its conserved first and last residue. A D gene is named only where the DNA matches it firmly. Only part of the rows carry a size: once, few, many, or a class if the clone is expanded.

.	TRBV19	17	TRBJ2-5	.	CASSIFYGGTAGETQYF	TGTGCCAGTAGTATTTTCTACGGAGGGACAGCCGGCGAGACCCAGTACTTC
.	TRBV12-3/TRBV12-4	13	TRBJ2-7	.	CASSSNTAYEQYF	TGTGCCAGCAGCTCAAATACTGCCTACGAGCAGTACTTC
.	TRBV10-3	15	TRBJ2-7	TRBD1	CAISEDGTGTYEQYF	TGTGCCATCAGTGAGGACGGGACAGGCACCTACGAGCAGTACTTC
.	TRBV20-1	15	TRBJ1-6	.	CSASNPQGRNSPLHF	TGCAGTGCTAGTAACCCACAGGGTAGAAATTCACCCCTCCACTTT
few	TRBV7-2	19	TRBJ1-3	TRBD1	CASSLVGGRGISSGNTIYF	TGTGCCAGCAGCTTAGTAGGGGGCAGGGGGATCTCCTCTGGAAACACCATATATTTT
.	TRBV7-2	14	TRBJ1-1	TRBD1	CASSLVRGQFEAFF	TGTGCCAGCAGCTTAGTGAGGGGACAGTTTGAAGCTTTCTTT
.	TRBV6-5	13	TRBJ2-7	TRBD1	CASSDRGLSEQYF	TGTGCCAGCAGTGACAGGGGCCTTTCCGAGCAGTACTTC
.	TRBV5-1	20	TRBJ2-7	TRBD2	CASSPGTSGRAHMRSYEQYF	TGCGCCAGCAGCCCAGGGACTAGCGGGAGGGCGCACATGCGCTCCTACGAGCAGTACTTC
many	TRBV7-8	15	TRBJ1-3	TRBD1	CASSLYGTGGNTIYF	TGTGCCAGCAGCTTATACGGGACAGGTGGAAACACCATATATTTT
many	TRBV29-1	12	TRBJ2-2	.	CSVAVGSGELFF	TGCAGCGTTGCTGTGGGCTCCGGGGAGCTGTTTTTT
many	TRBV20-1	13	TRBJ2-5	TRBD1	CSAGRQGRETQYF	TGCAGTGCTGGAAGACAGGGTCGGGAGACCCAGTACTTC
many	TRBV7-9	17	TRBJ2-2	TRBD2	CASSSVGLAGDVGELFF	TGTGCCAGCAGCTCCGTCGGACTAGCGGGAGACGTGGGGGAGCTGTTTTTT
many	TRBV6-5	14	TRBJ1-2	.	CASSYSRLNYGYTF	TGTGCCAGCAGTTACTCTCGACTCAACTATGGCTACACCTTC
many	TRBV7-2	15	TRBJ2-5	TRBD1	CASSEGGTGQETQYF	TGTGCCAGCAGCGAGGGGGGGACAGGGCAAGAGACCCAGTACTTC
many	TRBV20-1	16	TRBJ2-5	TRBD2	CSAKGLAGGPMETQYF	TGCAGTGCTAAGGGCCTAGCGGGGGGGCCGATGGAGACCCAGTACTTC
few	TRBV27	14	TRBJ2-6	.	CANRIGAGANVLTF	TGTGCCAACAGGATAGGGGCCGGGGCCAACGTCCTGACTTTC
many	TRBV19	13	TRBJ1-3	.	CASTAGPGNTIYF	TGTGCCAGTACCGCAGGGCCTGGAAACACCATATATTTT
many	TRBV29-1	12	TRBJ2-7	.	CSVENTGYEQYF	TGCAGCGTTGAAAATACCGGATACGAGCAGTACTTC
.	TRBV19	17	TRBJ1-5	.	CASSTPIQGSRNQPQHF	TGTGCCAGTAGTACTCCAATTCAGGGGTCGCGGAATCAGCCCCAGCATTTT
.	TRBV6-6	14	TRBJ2-7	.	CASSSSGDRIEQYF	TGTGCCAGCAGTTCGTCGGGGGATCGGATCGAGCAGTACTTC
few	TRBV20-1	17	TRBJ1-1	.	CSAGQGLGLSGNTEAFF	TGCAGTGCTGGCCAGGGGCTAGGACTCTCTGGAAACACTGAAGCTTTCTTT
.	TRBV12-3/TRBV12-4	13	TRBJ2-5	TRBD1	CAGSPTGVETQYF	TGTGCCGGCAGCCCGACAGGGGTAGAGACCCAGTACTTC
.	TRBV10-1	12	TRBJ1-5	.	CASSAGSGPQHF	TGCGCCAGCAGTGCAGGTTCTGGGCCCCAGCATTTT
.	TRBV10-2	14	TRBJ2-3	TRBD1	CASSRGQGADTQYF	TGCGCCAGCAGTAGGGGACAGGGGGCAGATACGCAGTATTTT
many	TRBV20-1	14	TRBJ2-5	.	CSARALRGQETQYF	TGCAGTGCTAGGGCACTTCGGGGTCAAGAGACCCAGTACTTC
.	TRBV12-3/TRBV12-4	15	TRBJ2-2	.	CASSLWFANTGELFF	TGTGCCAGCAGTTTATGGTTCGCGAACACCGGGGAGCTGTTTTTT
.	TRBV6-2/TRBV6-3	14	TRBJ2-5	.	CASSHPTNLGTQYF	TGTGCCAGCAGCCACCCGACAAACCTCGGGACCCAGTACTTC
few	TRBV6-5	15	TRBJ2-7	TRBD1	CASSGRQGYSYEQYF	TGTGCCAGCAGTGGGAGACAGGGGTACTCCTACGAGCAGTACTTC
many	TRBV15	15	TRBJ2-3	.	CATSSRRQETDTQYF	TGTGCCACCAGCAGCCGACGACAGGAAACAGATACGCAGTATTTT
few	TRBV5-1	15	TRBJ2-2	.	CASSRPEDDTGELFF	TGTGCCAGCAGCAGGCCCGAGGATGATACCGGGGAGCTGTTTTTT
.	TRBV19	14	TRBJ2-7	TRBD2	CASSVRGGSYEQYF	TGTGCCAGTAGTGTTCGGGGAGGGTCCTACGAGCAGTACTTC
.	TRBV10-3	11	TRBJ1-2	.	CAIRIGTGNTF	TGTGCCATCAGAATCGGTACTGGAAACACCTTC
once	TRBV7-2	13	TRBJ2-7	TRBD1	CASSGQDEYEQYF	TGTGCCAGCAGTGGACAGGATGAATACGAGCAGTACTTC
many	TRBV11-2	14	TRBJ2-7	TRBD2	CASSLSSGGDEQYF	TGTGCCAGCAGCTTATCTAGCGGGGGGGACGAGCAGTACTTC
many	TRBV12-3/TRBV12-4	15	TRBJ1-6	TRBD1	CASSAGQEVGSPLHF	TGTGCCAGCAGTGCGGGACAGGAGGTTGGCTCACCCCTCCACTTT
.	TRBV19	17	TRBJ2-7	.	CASSMGPGQRDSYEQYF	TGTGCCAGTAGTATGGGTCCCGGCCAGAGGGACTCCTACGAGCAGTACTTC
few	TRBV6-5	11	TRBJ1-1	.	CASSSGLFAFF	TGTGCCAGCAGTTCCGGTTTATTTGCTTTCTTT
many	TRBV7-7	15	TRBJ2-5	.	CASSDLDGEEETQYF	TGTGCCAGCAGCGACCTCGACGGAGAAGAAGAGACCCAGTACTTC
few	TRBV6-5	15	TRBJ1-5	.	CASSYTGARNQPQHF	TGTGCCAGCAGTTACACGGGGGCGCGGAATCAGCCCCAGCATTTT
.	TRBV2	16	TRBJ2-7	TRBD2	CASSDGLAGGTYEQYF	TGTGCCAGCAGTGACGGCCTAGCGGGAGGTACCTACGAGCAGTACTTC